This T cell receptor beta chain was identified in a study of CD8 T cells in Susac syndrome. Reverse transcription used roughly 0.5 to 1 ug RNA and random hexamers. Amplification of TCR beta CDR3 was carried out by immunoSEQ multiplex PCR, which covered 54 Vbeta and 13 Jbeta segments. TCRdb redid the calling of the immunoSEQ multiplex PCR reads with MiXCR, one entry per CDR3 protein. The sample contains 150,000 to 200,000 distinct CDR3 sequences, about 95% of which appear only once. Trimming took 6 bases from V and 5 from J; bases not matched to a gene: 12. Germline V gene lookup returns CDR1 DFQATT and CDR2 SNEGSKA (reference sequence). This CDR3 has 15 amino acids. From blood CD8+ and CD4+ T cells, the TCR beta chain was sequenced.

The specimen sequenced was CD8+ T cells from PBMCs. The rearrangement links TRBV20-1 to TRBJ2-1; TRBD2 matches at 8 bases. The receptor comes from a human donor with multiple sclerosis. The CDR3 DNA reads TGCAGTGCAACGAAGCGGGAGTCAGTGAACAATGAGCAGTTCTTC. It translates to CSATKRESVNNEQFF.